This T cell receptor beta chain is drawn from a study of cytomegalovirus exposure and HLA in healthy donors. Study outcomes and limitations: The authors enumerated roughly 160 TCR beta chains as linked to cytomegalovirus. In a later analysis, TCR association rates varied by HLA locus: DRB1 most, HLA-C fewest.

This clone was recorded a few times. Its target is unknown. Healthy bone marrow donors made up the cohort. PCR primers comprised 60 Vbeta and 13 Jbeta primers. Repertoires were generated with immunoSEQ multiplex PCR, while TCRdb's copy carries only in-frame clones and drops some. The table lists 200,000 to 250,000 clones, 78% of them singletons, with 3.8% in the top ten. The CDR3 has 16 residues. Germline V gene sequence: CDR1 MDHEN, CDR2 SYDVKM. The junction had 6 bases not matched to a gene; V was cut back by 3 bases and J by 1 base. Material for sequencing was PBMCs. The TCR was taken from a male donor in good health and CMV-seronegative. The chain carries TRBV28 and TRBJ1-5; TRBD1 matches 7 bases. This chain's CDR3 is CASSFLARGSNQPQHF. The CDR3 nucleotides are TGTGCCAGCAGTTTCCTTGCCAGGGGGAGCAATCAGCCCCAGCATTTT.